These T cell receptor beta chains were read from a single sample in a study of control samples from healthy donors and cancer patients. TCRdb's copy holds only in-frame clones and misses some; the assay was immunoSEQ multiplex PCR. The sample has 150,000 to 180,000 clones, approximately 93% seen once; the top ten hold approximately 6%. Sequencing was done on a sample of blood. The source of these receptors is a man in his forties in good health. Both conserved end residues are part of each CDR3. Each record gives: V gene, J gene, clone size, D gene, CDR3 DNA, CDR3 protein. The D gene is left open where the match is weak. The size entry is marked missing in some rows and otherwise reads once, few, many or a size class.

>TRBV7-8|TRBJ1-2|.|.
TGTGCCAGCAGCTTAGGAGTCTTGGACAACTATGGCTACACCTTC
CASSLGVLDNYGYTF
>TRBV11-2|TRBJ1-4|.|.
TGTGCCAGCAGCTTATTGGGTGGCGCTAATGAAAAACTGTTTTTT
CASSLLGGANEKLFF
>TRBV7-2|TRBJ1-1|.|TRBD1
TGTGCCAGCAGCACCGGACAGGGAAGAAACACTGAAGCTTTCTTT
CASSTGQGRNTEAFF
>TRBV4-1|TRBJ1-4|.|.
TGCGCCAGCAGCCAAGATCGAGGGAAGGGGGATAATGAAAAACTGTTTTTT
CASSQDRGKGDNEKLFF
>TRBV19|TRBJ1-6|.|.
TGTGCCAGTTCTGAACAGGGATATTCACCCCTCCACTTT
CASSEQGYSPLHF
>TRBV2|TRBJ1-2|few|.
TGTGCCAGCAGTGAAGAGGCAGGGACCGATGGCTACACCTTC
CASSEEAGTDGYTF
>TRBV6-5|TRBJ2-7|.|.
TGTGCCAGCAGTAGGACGGCTTACGAGCAGTACTTC
CASSRTAYEQYF
>TRBV25-1|TRBJ1-2|.|.
TGTGCCAGCAGTGGACCGATCTATGGCTACACCTTC
CASSGPIYGYTF
>TRBV4-3|TRBJ1-1|.|.
TGCGCCAGCAGCCAAGGTGTTGCGAACACTGAAGCTTTCTTT
CASSQGVANTEAFF
>TRBV10-1|TRBJ2-5|.|TRBD1
TGCGCCAGCAGTGAAGGACAGGCCCTAAGGGAGACCCAGTACTTC
CASSEGQALRETQYF
>TRBV6-1|TRBJ1-1|.|.
TGTGCCAGCAGTGATTCCTCGGCGGCGAACACTGAAGCTTTCTTT
CASSDSSAANTEAFF
>TRBV5-1|TRBJ2-7|once|.
TGCGCCAGCAGCCTGGACGGTTTCGGTACGTGGGAGCAGTACTTC
CASSLDGFGTWEQYF
>TRBV27|TRBJ2-7|once|.
TGTGCCAGCAGTGCCATCATCTACGAGCAGTACTTC
CASSAIIYEQYF
>TRBV28|TRBJ1-1|.|.
TGTGCCAGCAGCACCATCCGGGACGGGAACACTGAAGCTTTCTTT
CASSTIRDGNTEAFF
>TRBV6-2/TRBV6-3|TRBJ2-7|few|.
TGTGCCAGCAGTTACGAAGGTGACATGCAGTACTTC
CASSYEGDMQYF
>TRBV11-2|TRBJ1-2|.|.
TGTGCCAGCAGCTTAGGGAGCAACTATGGCTACACCTTC
CASSLGSNYGYTF
>TRBV7-9|TRBJ2-2|.|.
TGTGCCAGTAGGGCAATGGGGAACACCGGGGAGCTGTTTTTT
CASRAMGNTGELFF
>TRBV11-3|TRBJ2-1|.|.
TGTGCCAGCAGCCTCGACGGGGAAGGTGAGCAGTTCTTC
CASSLDGEGEQFF
>TRBV19|TRBJ1-5|few|.
TGTGCCAGCTCTACTCGGAATCAGCCCCAGCATTTT
CASSTRNQPQHF
>TRBV9|TRBJ1-6|once|.
TGTGCCAGCAGCCCCCGTTGGACCTATAATTCACCCCTCCACTTT
CASSPRWTYNSPLHF
>TRBV9|TRBJ2-1|.|TRBD1
TGTGCCAGCAGGCCAATACAGGGGGCGTACAATGAGCAGTTCTTC
CASRPIQGAYNEQFF
>TRBV18|TRBJ1-6|.|TRBD1
TGTGCCAGCTCACCGGGGACAGCCCTTGCACCCCTCCACTTT
CASSPGTALAPLHF
>TRBV28|TRBJ1-4|.|TRBD1
TGTGCCAGCAGTTCACCCGGGGGACAGGGGGATGAAAAACTGTTTTTT
CASSSPGGQGDEKLFF
>TRBV6-5|TRBJ1-5|.|TRBD1
TGTGCCAGCAGTTACTCGGCCAGGGGGCAGCCCCAGCATTTT
CASSYSARGQPQHF
>TRBV28|TRBJ1-2|.|TRBD1
TGTGCCAGCAGTTGGGGGACAGGGGGAAGCTATGGCTACACCTTC
CASSWGTGGSYGYTF
>TRBV6-5|TRBJ2-7|.|TRBD1
TGTGCCAGCAGTTACGCGACAGGGGGGTGGGAGCAGTACTTC
CASSYATGGWEQYF
>TRBV18|TRBJ2-3|once|TRBD2
TGTGCCAGCTCACCGTCCGGGACTAGGCGCACAGATACGCAGTATTTT
CASSPSGTRRTDTQYF
>TRBV6-2/TRBV6-3|TRBJ2-3|few|TRBD1
TGTGCCAGCAGTTATACGACAGGGAGTACGCAGTATTTT
CASSYTTGSTQYF
>TRBV19|TRBJ2-7|.|TRBD1
TGTGCCAGTAGACCCACCGGGACAGTTCCCTACGAGCAGTACTTC
CASRPTGTVPYEQYF
>TRBV7-9|TRBJ2-1|.|TRBD2
TGTGCCAGCAGGATCTTGGGGACTAGGAACAATGAGCAGTTCTTC
CASRILGTRNNEQFF
>TRBV5-8|TRBJ2-7|.|TRBD1
TGTGCCAGCAGCTGGACTTTCGCGACAGGGCAAGGCGAGCAGTACTTC
CASSWTFATGQGEQYF
>TRBV28|TRBJ2-3|once|.
TGTGCCAGCAGGAGGACGATGGCGGGGTATGATACGCAGTATTTT
CASRRTMAGYDTQYF
>TRBV5-1|TRBJ1-4|.|.
TGCGCCAGCAGCTTGCGGTCAGCTGCAACTAATGAAAAACTGTTTTTT
CASSLRSAATNEKLFF
>TRBV27|TRBJ2-7|.|TRBD1
TGTGCCAGCCGGACAGGGGGTTCCTACGAGCAGTACTTC
CASRTGGSYEQYF
>TRBV5-1|TRBJ2-1|few|.
TGCGCCAGCAGCTTGGGGGCACTCCACAATGAGCAGTTCTTC
CASSLGALHNEQFF
>TRBV9|TRBJ2-1|.|TRBD2
TGTGCCAGCAGCCCGACCGGGACTAGCGAGTATGAGCAGTTCTTC
CASSPTGTSEYEQFF
>TRBV10-3|TRBJ2-7|.|TRBD2
TGTGCCATCAGTGAGTCGGGAGGGTACGAGCAGTACTTC
CAISESGGYEQYF
>TRBV6-5|TRBJ2-1|.|.
TGTGCCAGCAGTTACAGGGACTCCTACAATGAGCAGTTCTTC
CASSYRDSYNEQFF
>TRBV5-1|TRBJ2-3|.|TRBD1
TGCGCCAGCAGCCTAGACAGGGGCTCTAGGGCAGATACGCAGTATTTT
CASSLDRGSRADTQYF
>TRBV12-3/TRBV12-4|TRBJ1-2|.|.
TGTGCCAGCAGTTTAGCTTCTACCGGTGGCTACACCTTC
CASSLASTGGYTF
>TRBV14|TRBJ2-7|.|.
TGTGCCAGCAGCCGCCGGGGACACTACGAGCAGTACTTC
CASSRRGHYEQYF
>TRBV7-9|TRBJ1-4|once|.
TGTGCCACCGAGACAGTACTAAATGAAAAACTGTTTTTT
CATETVLNEKLFF
>TRBV18|TRBJ1-1|.|TRBD1
TGTGCCAGCTCACCGGGACAGGGCGCCGTTCGGACTGAAGCTTTCTTT
CASSPGQGAVRTEAFF
>TRBV11-2|TRBJ1-1|.|.
TGTGCCAGCAACCCCACCTTGGTAAGAAGGACTGAAGCTTTCTTT
CASNPTLVRRTEAFF
>TRBV12-5|TRBJ2-7|.|TRBD1
TGTGCTAGTGGTTCCGGGACAGGGTACTACGAGCAGTACTTC
CASGSGTGYYEQYF
>TRBV6-1|TRBJ1-1|.|.
TGTGCCAGCAGTGAAGCGCAGTGGCACCAAGCTTTCTTT
CASSEAQWHQAFF
>TRBV4-1|TRBJ2-7|.|.
TGCGCCAGCAGCCAAGACCCCCCGGGGGATCATAACGAGCAGTACTTC
CASSQDPPGDHNEQYF